Following are 18 T cell receptor beta chains from one sample sequenced in a study of T cells in Graves' hyperthyroidism and ophthalmopathy. Researchers took RNA transcripts and amplified the TCR beta CDR3 regions from them. A first-round RT-PCR of the TCR CDR3 used the HTBI primer set. Via MiXCR, TCRdb re-called the multiplex PCR reads, giving one row per CDR3 protein. The data hold about 95,000 distinct CDR3 sequences, with around 40% observed a single time. The sequencing input was peripheral blood or thyroid tissue (not recorded which). These receptors originate from a woman aged 25 to 39 with Graves' hyperthyroidism.

This chain connects TRBV15 to TRBJ1-1, with 7 positions matching TRBD1. CDR3 size: 13 residues. Germline V gene lookup returns CDR1 LNHNV and CDR2 YYDKDF (reference sequence). The V gene end was trimmed by 3 bases and the J gene end by 12 bases; junction bases not matched to a gene: 10. CDR3 region: CATSSRDSPESFF. The CDR3 DNA sequence: TGTGCCACCAGCAGCCGGGACAGCCCCGAGTCTTTCTTT. The whole variable domain, filled in from reference TRBV15 and TRBJ1-1, reads DAMVIQNPRYQVTQFGKPVTLSCSQTLNHNVMYWYQQKSSQAPKLLFHYYDKDFNNEADTPDNFQSRRPNTSFCFLDIRSPGLGDTAMYLCATSSRDSPESFFGQGTRLTVV.

V and J are TRBV7-8 and TRBJ1-3, with 7 positions matching TRBD1. The CDR3 extends over 18 amino acids. CDR1 is SGHVS, CDR2 FQNEAQ, per germline. The J segment lost 0 bases and the V segment lost 3 bases, leaving 11 bases of the junction unmatched. CDR3 protein: CASSFGRWDSPSGNTIYF. CDR3 nucleotides: TGTGCCAGCAGCTTCGGACGATGGGACAGTCCCTCTGGAAACACCATATATTTT.

J is TRBJ2-5 and V is TRBV7-2; 7 bases line up with TRBD2. Trimming cost V 5 bases and J 5 bases; bases outside gene matches: 11. The CDR3 is 15 amino acids. Germline V gene lookup returns CDR1 SGHTA and CDR2 FQGNSA. The CDR3 DNA reads as TGTGCCAGCAGCCAGGAGCCCTGGGAGGGGGAGACCCAGTACTTC. Amino acid sequence: CASSQEPWEGETQYF.

The sample holds many counts of this clonotype. The rearrangement uses TRBV5-6 and TRBJ2-7; no firm D call. Germline CDR1 reads SGHDT; CDR2 reads YYEEEE. CDR3 length: 14 residues. Trimming took 2 bases from V and 2 from J, leaving 11 bases between them. The CDR3: CASSFSIGTYEQYF. The CDR3 DNA reads as TGTGCCAGCAGCTTCAGTATCGGTACCTACGAGCAGTACTTC.

This clonotype was observed at least ten times. V gene TRBV7-9 combines with J gene TRBJ2-5; TRBD2 agrees at 8 bases. J gave up 3 bases and V 5 bases, and 17 bases lay outside the gene matches. This CDR3 comprises 18 residues. Germline V lookup: CDR1 SEHNR, CDR2 FQNEAQ (reference sequence). This CDR3 reads CASSPPRGGRSGEETQYF. CDR3 sequence (DNA): TGTGCCAGCAGCCCCCCGCGAGGCGGGAGGTCAGGCGAAGAGACCCAGTACTTC.

There are a few counts of this clonotype. V usage is TRBV30 and J usage is TRBJ2-6, with D possibly matching TRBD2 (6 bases). Germline V gene lookup returns CDR1 GTSNPN and CDR2 SVGIG (reference sequence). CDR3 size: 14 residues. The V and J ends lost 3 bases and 0 bases respectively, with 6 bases between them. The CDR3, as DNA: TGTGCCTGGAGGGGGGGCTCTGGGGCCAACGTCCTGACTTTC. It codes for CAWRGGSGANVLTF.

This clonotype has a count of ten or more. The chain recombines TRBV24-1 with TRBJ1-1; 10 bases map to TRBD1. The trim removed 3 bases at V and 5 bases at J, leaving 5 bases unmatched. Germline V gene lookup returns CDR1 KGHDR and CDR2 SFDVKD. The length of the CDR3 is 15 residues. The DNA of the CDR3 is TGTGCCACCAGTGATACCCGGACAGGGGGGACTGAAGCTTTCTTT. Residues: CATSDTRTGGTEAFF.

V and J are TRBV7-3 and TRBJ2-3; a weak D match, TRBD2 (5 bases). Germline V CDR1 and CDR2: SGHTA, FQGTGA. The CDR3 runs to 13 residues. V lost 5 bases and J 8 bases, leaving 14 bases between the germline ends. DNA for the CDR3: TGTGCCAGCAGCGTAGCCCAAGGAGGTACGCAGTATTTT. It translates to CASSVAQGGTQYF. The full variable domain, in which reference TRBV7-3 and TRBJ2-3 provide the parts outside the CDR3, is GAGVSQTPSNKVTEKGKYVELRCDPISGHTALYWYRQSLGQGPEFLIYFQGTGAADDSGLPNDRFFAVRPEGSVSTLKIQRTERGDSAVYLCASSVAQGGTQYFGPGTRLTVL.

The table lists this clonotype with many counts. This sequence joins TRBV7-3 and TRBJ2-3; D remains ambiguous. The germline V gene has CDR1 SGHTA and CDR2 FQGTGA. V lost 2 bases and J 2 bases, leaving 11 bases between the germline ends. This CDR3 has 15 amino acids. DNA for the CDR3: TGTGCCAGCAGCTTACGGGCCCCAAACACAGATACGCAGTATTTT. Amino acids: CASSLRAPNTDTQYF. Looking up the rest from reference TRBV7-3 and TRBJ2-3 gives the full variable domain: GAGVSQTPSNKVTEKGKYVELRCDPISGHTALYWYRQSLGQGPEFLIYFQGTGAADDSGLPNDRFFAVRPEGSVSTLKIQRTERGDSAVYLCASSLRAPNTDTQYFGPGTRLTVL.

On this clonotype itself: The junction and the germline gene differ at one end; a read error may be behind it. V is TRBV15 and J is TRBJ2-2, with TRBD1 matching 7 bases. The CDR3 consists of 18 residues. CDR1 is LNHNV and CDR2 is YYDKDF in the germline V gene (reference sequence). The CDR3 DNA reads as TGTGCCACCAGCAGCCCCCCCCCGGGACAGACGAACACCGAGGAGCTGTTTTTT. Protein sequence: CATSSPPPGQTNTEELFF.

This clonotype was seen repeatedly, ten times or more. This chain joins TRBV24-1 and TRBJ1-4, with D maybe TRBD1 (5 bases). Germline V gene sequence: CDR1 KGHDR, CDR2 SFDVKD. The CDR3 contains 17 residues. V was cut by 6 bases and J by 3 bases, with 19 bases left in between. The chain's CDR3 is CATSPGAEYASNEKLFF. CDR3 DNA sequence: TGTGCCACCAGTCCCGGGGCCGAATATGCTTCTAATGAAAAACTGTTTTTT.

This clonotype occurred many times. One end of the junction fails to match germline, which may point to a read error. V and J are TRBV10-2 and TRBJ1-5; unclear D gene. Germline V gene lookup returns CDR1 WSHSY and CDR2 SAAADI. The CDR3 spans 12 residues. CDR3 amino acids: CASSAGGQPQHF. DNA of the CDR3: TGTGCCAGCAGCGCCGGTGGCCAGCCCCAGCATTTT.

This clonotype was detected many times. This chain links TRBV20-1 with TRBJ2-7, with TRBD2 as a possible D gene (6 bases). V was clipped by 0 bases and J by 4 bases, with 13 bases between them. CDR1 and CDR2 (germline): DFQATT, SNEGSKA (reference sequence). The CDR3 consists of 14 residues. CDR3: CSARDSRRDYEQYF. Written as DNA, the CDR3 is TGCAGTGCTAGAGATTCGCGGAGGGATTACGAGCAGTACTTC.

The chain links TRBV6-6 to TRBJ2-7, with TRBD2 identical over 9 bases. J was trimmed by 2 bases and V by 6 bases; bases with no gene match: 17. The CDR3 has 18 residues. Germline V gives CDR1 MNHNY, CDR2 SVGAGI (reference sequence). Written as DNA, the CDR3 is TGTGCCAGCAGCCATGGGGGGGCGAGCGGGAGGATCCCCTACGAGCAGTACTTC. It codes for CASSHGGASGRIPYEQYF.

The chain recombines TRBV13 with TRBJ2-7; the D gene is possibly TRBD1 (5 bases). Germline V CDR1 and CDR2: PRHDT, FYEKMQ (reference sequence). Trimming left V 5 bases short and J 3 bases short, with 11 bases between. The CDR3 has 13 residues. The DNA for the CDR3 is TGTGCCAGCAGCAGAGAGACAGTCTACGAGCAGTACTTC. Protein sequence: CASSRETVYEQYF.

J is TRBJ2-7 and V is TRBV25-1; tentative D call: TRBD1 (6 bases). CDR3 length equals 15 residues. Per the germline V gene, CDR1 is MGHDK and CDR2 is SYGVNS. V was clipped by 5 bases and J by 7 bases, with 21 bases between them. Here the CDR3 DNA reads TGTGCCAGCAGTCCATATAGGGGGACCTTAGGGGAGCAGTACTTC. Its translation is CASSPYRGTLGEQYF.

This clonotype has a single count. Without the conserved terminal phenylalanine or tryptophan, this CDR3 likely stems from a read error. The rearrangement joins TRBV7-2 to TRBJ2-6; tentatively, D is TRBD2 (6 bases). This CDR3 contains 19 residues. The germline gives CDR1 SGHTA, CDR2 FQGNSA. Trimming pared 1 base from V and 0 bases from J, leaving 16 bases between. CDR3 nucleotides: TGTGCCAGCAGCTTAGATCTAATGGGGGGTTACTCTGGGGCCAACGTCCTGACTCTC. This encodes CASSLDLMGGYSGANVLTL.

This clonotype was observed at least ten times. This chain links TRBV28 with TRBJ1-2; D unresolved. The CDR3 has 14 amino acids. Germline CDR1 is MDHEN and CDR2 is SYDVKM. The V gene lost 0 bases and the J gene lost 3 bases, with 8 bases spanning the gap. The CDR3 nucleotides read TGTGCCAGCAGTTTATGGGACGGGGACTATGGCTACACCTTC. This codes for CASSLWDGDYGYTF.